A selection of T cell receptor beta chains follows, all from one sample in a study of cytomegalovirus exposure and HLA in healthy donors. This table comes from immunoSEQ multiplex PCR, and its TCRdb copy is limited to in-frame clones, with some not included. Here the sample spans approximately 160,000 clones, 75% being singletons. The sequenced sample was PBMCs. Receptor source: a male donor in good health and CMV-seronegative. Both conserved end residues are part of each CDR3. D genes are given only for firm matches. Only part of the rows carry a size: once, few, many, or a class if the clone is expanded.

V gene	D gene	clone size	J gene	CDR3 DNA	CDR3 protein
TRBV5-6	-	-	TRBJ1-3	TGTGCCAGCAGCGCTCTCAGGGGCCCTGGAAACACCATATATTTT	CASSALRGPGNTIYF
TRBV6-6	TRBD2	few	TRBJ2-1	TGTGCCTGCGGGGAGGGGGAGCAGTTCTTC	CACGEGEQFF
TRBV18	TRBD2	-	TRBJ2-1	TGTGCCAGCTCACCACCTGGGACTAGCTCCTACAATGAGCAGTTCTTC	CASSPPGTSSYNEQFF
TRBV4-1	-	-	TRBJ2-7	TGCGCCAGCAGCCATGCGGCACAGGACTACGAGCAGTACTTC	CASSHAAQDYEQYF
TRBV9	TRBD1	few	TRBJ1-2	TGTGCCAGCAGCGTAGGAGACAGGGTAGGCTATGGCTACACCTTC	CASSVGDRVGYGYTF
TRBV7-3	-	-	TRBJ2-7	TGTGCCAGCAGCTTAGAGGGTATGGCCTACGAGCAGTACTTC	CASSLEGMAYEQYF
TRBV7-3	TRBD1	-	TRBJ1-6	TGTGCCAGCAGCGCCACAGGGGGCGGTTCACCCCTCCACTTT	CASSATGGGSPLHF
TRBV5-1	-	once	TRBJ2-7	TGCGCCAGCGGACAGACGGGCGTCGAGCAGTACTTC	CASGQTGVEQYF
TRBV7-9	TRBD2	-	TRBJ2-7	TGTGCCAGCAGCTTAACGGCGGGAGGTCAATACGAGCAGTACTTC	CASSLTAGGQYEQYF
TRBV5-1	TRBD2	-	TRBJ2-3	TGCGCCAGCAGCTTGTTGTCTAGCGGGAGCACAGATACGCAGTATTTT	CASSLLSSGSTDTQYF
TRBV11-2	-	-	TRBJ2-7	TGTGCCAGCAGCAAAGGGCGGACACCCTTGTTCGTCGAGCAGTACTTC	CASSKGRTPLFVEQYF
TRBV6-5	-	-	TRBJ2-7	TGTGCCAGCAGTTACCGGCGGGTAAACTACGGGCAGTACTTC	CASSYRRVNYGQYF
TRBV27	TRBD1	-	TRBJ2-7	TGTGCCAGCAGTTCCCCCGCTGGGACAGCCTACGAGCAGTACTTC	CASSSPAGTAYEQYF
TRBV5-4	-	-	TRBJ2-3	TGTGCCAGCTCCGAGACAGATACGCAGTATTTT	CASSETDTQYF
TRBV12-5	TRBD1	-	TRBJ1-4	TGTGCTAGTGGTCCGGACAGGCGTAATGAAAAACTGTTTTTT	CASGPDRRNEKLFF
TRBV5-1	TRBD2	-	TRBJ2-3	TGCGCCAGCAGCTTGGGCGGGGGGGCCGAGGATACGCAGTATTTT	CASSLGGGAEDTQYF
TRBV28	-	-	TRBJ1-2	TGTGCCAGCAGTCAAGCAGGGGACGCCTATGGCTACACCTTC	CASSQAGDAYGYTF
TRBV4-2	-	-	TRBJ1-2	TGTGCCAGCAGCCAAGAGGGGCAGGGCCATGGCTACACCTTC	CASSQEGQGHGYTF
TRBV6-5	TRBD1	-	TRBJ2-7	TGTGCCAGCACCTCAGGGGGCCGGGGCGAGCAGTACTTC	CASTSGGRGEQYF
TRBV27	TRBD2	-	TRBJ2-2	TGTGCCAGCAGTTTCGGGGGGGGCACCGGGGAGCTGTTTTTT	CASSFGGGTGELFF
TRBV29-1	-	-	TRBJ1-2	TGCAGCGTTGAGAACAGGGTAGATGGCTACACCTTC	CSVENRVDGYTF
TRBV2	-	-	TRBJ2-1	TGTGCCAGCAGTGAAAAAGGTGGGCCTTACAATGAGCAGTTCTTC	CASSEKGGPYNEQFF
TRBV5-4	TRBD2	-	TRBJ2-2	TGTGCCAGCAGCTTTAGCGGGAGGAACACCGGGGAGCTGTTTTTT	CASSFSGRNTGELFF
TRBV4-1	-	-	TRBJ1-1	TGCGCCAGCAGCCAAGAGGTGCGGAGGACTGAAGCTTTCTTT	CASSQEVRRTEAFF
TRBV19	TRBD2	-	TRBJ2-7	TGTGCCAGTAGTATCCTCGGGACTAGCTCCTACGAGCAGTACTTC	CASSILGTSSYEQYF
TRBV2	TRBD1	-	TRBJ1-1	TGTGCCAGCATTACCGGGACAGGGAGGGGGCCTGAAGCTTTCTTT	CASITGTGRGPEAFF
TRBV2	-	once	TRBJ1-2	TGTGCCAGCAGTGCTCAGGGGTATGGCTACACCTTC	CASSAQGYGYTF
TRBV7-9	TRBD1	-	TRBJ1-4	TGTGCCAGCAGCACGGTGGACAGGGCGGCTAATGAAAAACTGTTTTTT	CASSTVDRAANEKLFF
TRBV6-5	TRBD2	-	TRBJ2-1	TGTGCCAGCAGTTCCACTAGCGGGGGTAATGAGCAGTTCTTC	CASSSTSGGNEQFF
TRBV6-5	-	-	TRBJ2-6	TGTGCCACCAACTCTGGGGCCAACGTCCTGACTTTC	CATNSGANVLTF
TRBV6-6	-	-	TRBJ2-3	TGTGCCGGAGCGGAAACTAGCACAGATACGCAGTATTTT	CAGAETSTDTQYF
TRBV15	TRBD1	-	TRBJ2-5	TGTGCCACCAGCAGAGATACAGGGGGCGAAGAGACCCAGTACTTC	CATSRDTGGEETQYF
TRBV6-1	TRBD1	-	TRBJ2-3	TGTGCCAGCAGTGTCCCCGGACAGGTCCCGGGAGATACGCAGTATTTT	CASSVPGQVPGDTQYF
TRBV14	TRBD1	-	TRBJ2-7	TGTGCCAGCAGCTCGGGACAGTACTCCTACGAGCAGTACTTC	CASSSGQYSYEQYF
TRBV19	-	once	TRBJ1-5	TGTGCCAGTAGTCCCTCAGGGGATCAGCCCCAGCATTTT	CASSPSGDQPQHF
TRBV19	-	-	TRBJ1-5	TGTGCCAGTAGTATCTCAGGGAATCAGCCCCAGCATTTT	CASSISGNQPQHF
TRBV5-5	-	-	TRBJ1-5	TGTGCCAGCAGCTATGAGGGAAGTACCCGCAATCAGCCCCAGCATTTT	CASSYEGSTRNQPQHF
TRBV7-6	-	-	TRBJ2-4	TGTGCCAGCAGCTTAGAACCGCGTGCCATTCAGTACTTC	CASSLEPRAIQYF
TRBV7-2	-	-	TRBJ1-4	TGTGCCAGCAGCATGACCCCGGGGAGGACTAATGAAAAACTGTTTTTT	CASSMTPGRTNEKLFF
TRBV4-1	TRBD1	few	TRBJ1-6	TGCGCCAGCAGCTTGGACAGGGGAAATTCACCCCTCCACTTT	CASSLDRGNSPLHF
TRBV28	TRBD1	-	TRBJ2-2	TGTGCCAGCAGTTACCCGGGACAGGGGCTTACCGGGGAGCTGTTTTTT	CASSYPGQGLTGELFF
TRBV19	-	-	TRBJ1-2	TGTGCCAGTAGTCCCAGGGTGCCGAAAGATGGCTACACCTTC	CASSPRVPKDGYTF
TRBV2	-	medium-sized	TRBJ1-5	TGTGCCAGCAGTGAAGCCCATTATCAGCCCCAGCATTTT	CASSEAHYQPQHF
TRBV7-6	-	-	TRBJ1-5	TGTGCCAGCAGCTTAAATACAGGGCATCAGCCCCAGCATTTT	CASSLNTGHQPQHF
TRBV27	-	-	TRBJ1-5	TGTGCCAGCAGACGGCCCCGCGGTGACGATATAAATTATAGCAATCAGCCCCAGCATTTT	CASRRPRGDDINYSNQPQHF
TRBV5-1	TRBD2	-	TRBJ2-7	TGCGCCAGCAGACCCGGGACTAGCGGGTCCTACGAGCAGTACTTC	CASRPGTSGSYEQYF
TRBV28	TRBD1	-	TRBJ1-1	TGTGCCAGCAGTTCATCCGGGACAGGGAACACTGAAACTTTCTTT	CASSSSGTGNTETFF
TRBV5-6	-	-	TRBJ2-2	TGTGCCAGCAGCTTGGCACAGGGTGTGAACACCGGGGAGCTGTTTTTT	CASSLAQGVNTGELFF
TRBV6-5	-	-	TRBJ2-1	TGTGCCAGCAGCCCCTCGGGTCCCTACAATGAGCAGTTCTTC	CASSPSGPYNEQFF
TRBV2	TRBD1	-	TRBJ1-5	TGTGCCAGCAGTGGGAGACAGGGGGCTGTTCAGCCCCAGCATTTT	CASSGRQGAVQPQHF
TRBV5-6	TRBD1	-	TRBJ2-1	TGTGCCAGCAGCGCCCCCGCCGGGACAGGGTCCGACAATGAGCAGTTCTTC	CASSAPAGTGSDNEQFF
TRBV7-3	TRBD2	-	TRBJ2-7	TGTGCCAGCAGCTTAGGCGGGGGTAGGACCTACGAGCAGTACTTC	CASSLGGGRTYEQYF
TRBV2	TRBD1	-	TRBJ2-3	TGTGCCAGCAGTCGGACAGGGGGTACAGATACGCAGTATTTT	CASSRTGGTDTQYF
TRBV19	-	once	TRBJ2-7	TGTGCCACTCGACAGGCACCTTCCGAGCAGTACTTC	CATRQAPSEQYF
TRBV5-1	TRBD1	-	TRBJ2-7	TGCGCCAGCTTCTCCCCGGGACAGGGGGCGAGGGAGCAGTACTTC	CASFSPGQGAREQYF